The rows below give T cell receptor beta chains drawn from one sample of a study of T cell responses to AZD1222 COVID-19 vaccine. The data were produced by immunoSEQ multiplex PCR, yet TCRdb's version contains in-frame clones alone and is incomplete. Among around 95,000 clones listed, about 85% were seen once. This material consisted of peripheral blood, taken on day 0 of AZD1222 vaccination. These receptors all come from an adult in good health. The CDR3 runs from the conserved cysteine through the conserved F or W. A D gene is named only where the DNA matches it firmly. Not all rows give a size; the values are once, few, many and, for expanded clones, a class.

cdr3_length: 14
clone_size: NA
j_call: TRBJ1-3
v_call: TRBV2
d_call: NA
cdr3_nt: TGTGCCAGCAGTGCAGATGTCTCTGGAAACACCATATATTTT
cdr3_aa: CASSADVSGNTIYF

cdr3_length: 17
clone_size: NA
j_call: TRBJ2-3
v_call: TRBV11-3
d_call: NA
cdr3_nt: TGTGCCAGCAGACTTCGGATGTCGGGTGGAGGCACAGATACGCAGTATTTT
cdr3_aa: CASRLRMSGGGTDTQYF

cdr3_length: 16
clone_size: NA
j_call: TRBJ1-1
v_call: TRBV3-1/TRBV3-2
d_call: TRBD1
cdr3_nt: TGTGCCAGCAGCCAAAAGAAAGGACAGGGTAACACTGAAGCTTTCTTT
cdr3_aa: CASSQKKGQGNTEAFF

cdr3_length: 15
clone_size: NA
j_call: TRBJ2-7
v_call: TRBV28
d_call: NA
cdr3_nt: TGTGCCAGCAGTTTCTATGGGGGCAGGGCGTACGAGCAGTACTTC
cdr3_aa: CASSFYGGRAYEQYF

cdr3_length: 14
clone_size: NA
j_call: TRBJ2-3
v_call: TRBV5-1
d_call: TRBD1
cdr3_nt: TGCGCCAGCAGCTTAGAGACAGGGGCAGATACGCAGTATTTT
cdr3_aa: CASSLETGADTQYF

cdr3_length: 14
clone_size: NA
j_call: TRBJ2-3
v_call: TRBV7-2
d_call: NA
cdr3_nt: TGTGCCAGCAGCTGGAAAGGCCGCACAGATACGCAGTATTTT
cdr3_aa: CASSWKGRTDTQYF

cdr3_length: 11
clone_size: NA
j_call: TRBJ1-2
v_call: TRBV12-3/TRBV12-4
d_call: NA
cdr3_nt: TGTGCCAGCAGCCGAATCTATGGCTACACCTTC
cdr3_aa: CASSRIYGYTF

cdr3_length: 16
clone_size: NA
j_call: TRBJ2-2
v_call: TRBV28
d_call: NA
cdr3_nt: TGTGCCAGCAGTTTAAATGGGCGGAGTAACACCGGGGAGCTGTTTTTT
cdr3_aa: CASSLNGRSNTGELFF

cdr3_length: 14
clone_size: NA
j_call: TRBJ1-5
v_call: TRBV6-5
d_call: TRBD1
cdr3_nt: TGTGCCAGCAGGTCCGGGACAGGTCGTGGGCCCCAGCATTTT
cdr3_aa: CASRSGTGRGPQHF

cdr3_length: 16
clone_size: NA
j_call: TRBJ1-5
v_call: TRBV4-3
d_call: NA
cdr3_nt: TGCGCCAGCAGCCAAACCGTAGACACGTTCAATCAGCCCCAGCATTTT
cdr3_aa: CASSQTVDTFNQPQHF

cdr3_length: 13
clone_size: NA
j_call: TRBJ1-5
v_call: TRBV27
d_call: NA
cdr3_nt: TGTGCCAGCAAGGTCCGGAGAGATCAGCCCCAGCATTTT
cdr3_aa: CASKVRRDQPQHF

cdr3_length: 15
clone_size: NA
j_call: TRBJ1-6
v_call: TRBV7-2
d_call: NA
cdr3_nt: TGTGCCAGCAGCTTATCCTCCAGTCATAATTCACCCCTCCACTTT
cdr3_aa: CASSLSSSHNSPLHF

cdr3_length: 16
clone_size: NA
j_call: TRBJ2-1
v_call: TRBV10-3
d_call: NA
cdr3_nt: TGTGCCATCAGTGAGTCTGACCAGTCCTCCTACAATGAGCAGTTCTTC
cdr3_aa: CAISESDQSSYNEQFF

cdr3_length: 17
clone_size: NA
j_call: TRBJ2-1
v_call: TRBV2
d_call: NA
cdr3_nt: TGTGCCAGCAGTACGTTGGGGAGGGGGAACAACCCCAATGAGCAGTTCTTC
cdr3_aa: CASSTLGRGNNPNEQFF

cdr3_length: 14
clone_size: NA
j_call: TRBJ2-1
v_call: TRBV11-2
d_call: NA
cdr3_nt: TGTGCCAGCAGCTTAATAAGGTCCTACAATGAGCAGTTCTTC
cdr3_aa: CASSLIRSYNEQFF

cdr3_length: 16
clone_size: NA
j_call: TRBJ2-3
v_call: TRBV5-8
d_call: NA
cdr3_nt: TGTGCCAGCAGCCCTGGTATCTTGGCCGACACAGATACGCAGTATTTT
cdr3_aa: CASSPGILADTDTQYF

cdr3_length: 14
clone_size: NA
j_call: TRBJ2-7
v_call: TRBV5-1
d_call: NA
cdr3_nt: TGCGCCAGCAGCTCCGGACAGATTCCCTACGAGCAGTACTTC
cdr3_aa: CASSSGQIPYEQYF

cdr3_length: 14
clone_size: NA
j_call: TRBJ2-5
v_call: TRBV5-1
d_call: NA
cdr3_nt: TGCGCCAGCAGCCTTAGACTGGGGCAAGAGACCCAGTACTTC
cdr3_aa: CASSLRLGQETQYF

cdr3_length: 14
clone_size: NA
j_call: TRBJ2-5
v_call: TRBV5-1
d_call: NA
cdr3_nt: TGCGCCAGCAGCTTGGGTGCAGGGCCCGAGACCCAGTACTTC
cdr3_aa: CASSLGAGPETQYF

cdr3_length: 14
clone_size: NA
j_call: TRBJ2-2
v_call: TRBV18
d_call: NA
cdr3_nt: TGTGCCAGCACCCCTCAGGGGAACACCGGGGAGCTGTTTTTT
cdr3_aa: CASTPQGNTGELFF

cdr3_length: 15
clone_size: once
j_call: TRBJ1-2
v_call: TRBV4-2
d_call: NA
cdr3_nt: TGTGCCAGCAGCCAAGCATCAGGGTCCGGAGGGGGCTACACCTTC
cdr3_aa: CASSQASGSGGGYTF

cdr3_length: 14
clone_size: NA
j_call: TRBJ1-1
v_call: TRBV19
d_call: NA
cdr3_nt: TGTGCCAGTAGCCTCGACAGAACGAACACTGAAGCTTTCTTT
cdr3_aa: CASSLDRTNTEAFF

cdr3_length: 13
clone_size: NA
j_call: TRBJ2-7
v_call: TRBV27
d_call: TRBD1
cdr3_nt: TGTGCCAGCGGGACAGGGGAAAGGAACGAGCAGTACTTC
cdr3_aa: CASGTGERNEQYF

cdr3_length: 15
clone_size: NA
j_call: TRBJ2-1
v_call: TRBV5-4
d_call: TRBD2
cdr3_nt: TGTGCCAGCAGCTTAACTAGCGGGAGTCAAGATGAGCAGTTCTTC
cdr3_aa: CASSLTSGSQDEQFF

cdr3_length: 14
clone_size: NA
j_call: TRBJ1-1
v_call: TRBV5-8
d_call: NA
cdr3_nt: TGTGCCAGCAGCTACGCCGGGACGGGAACTGAAGCTTTCTTT
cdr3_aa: CASSYAGTGTEAFF

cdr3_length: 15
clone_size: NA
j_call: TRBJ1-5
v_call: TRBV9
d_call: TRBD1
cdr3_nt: TGTGCCAGCAGCGTAGGAGGGGGCCTCAATCAGCCCCAGCATTTT
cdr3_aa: CASSVGGGLNQPQHF

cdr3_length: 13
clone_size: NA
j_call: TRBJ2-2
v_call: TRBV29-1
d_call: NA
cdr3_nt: TGCAGCGTTGTGGGTCTAGCCGCCGGGGAGCTGTTTTTT
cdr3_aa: CSVVGLAAGELFF

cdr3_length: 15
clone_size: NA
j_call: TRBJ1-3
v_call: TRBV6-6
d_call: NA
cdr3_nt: TGTGCCAGCAGTTACGGGCCTAGCTCTGGAAACACCATATATTTT
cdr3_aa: CASSYGPSSGNTIYF

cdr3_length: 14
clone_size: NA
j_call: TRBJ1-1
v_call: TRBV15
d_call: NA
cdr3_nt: TGTGCCACCAGCCGTAGACAGCCGAACACTGAAGCTTTCTTT
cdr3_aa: CATSRRQPNTEAFF

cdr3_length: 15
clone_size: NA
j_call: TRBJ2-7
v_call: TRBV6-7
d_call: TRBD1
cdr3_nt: TGTGCCAGCAGTGACGAGGACAGGGAGGCCAACGAGCAGTACTTC
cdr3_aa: CASSDEDREANEQYF

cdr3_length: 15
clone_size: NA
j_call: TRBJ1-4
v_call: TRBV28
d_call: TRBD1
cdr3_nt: TGTGCCAGCAGCTCCGAGGGGGCTGCTAATGAAAAACTGTTTTTT
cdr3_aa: CASSSEGAANEKLFF

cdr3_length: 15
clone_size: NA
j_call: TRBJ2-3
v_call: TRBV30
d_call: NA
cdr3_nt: TGTGCCTGGGGCCGTGGGGGTTCCTTCACAGATACGCAGTATTTT
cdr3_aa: CAWGRGGSFTDTQYF

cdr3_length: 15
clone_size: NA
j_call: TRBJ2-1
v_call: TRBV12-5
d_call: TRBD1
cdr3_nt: TGTGCTAGTGGTTTGGTCTATCCGGGACAGCAGAAGCAGTTCTTC
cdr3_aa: CASGLVYPGQQKQFF

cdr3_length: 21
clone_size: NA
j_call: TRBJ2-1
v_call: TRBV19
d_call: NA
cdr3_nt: TGTGCCAGTAGTATAGTACGAGTGGAGGGACAAGGCAAGAAACTATACAATGAGCAGTTCTTC
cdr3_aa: CASSIVRVEGQGKKLYNEQFF

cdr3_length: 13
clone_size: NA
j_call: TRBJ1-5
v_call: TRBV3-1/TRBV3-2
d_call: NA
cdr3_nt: TGTGCCAGCAGCCAAGAAGTTAGGCAGCCCCAGCATTTT
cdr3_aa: CASSQEVRQPQHF

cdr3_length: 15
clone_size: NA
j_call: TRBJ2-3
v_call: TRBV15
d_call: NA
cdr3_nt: TGTGCCACCAGCAGGAGGGGTTCTAGCACAGATACGCAGTATTTT
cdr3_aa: CATSRRGSSTDTQYF

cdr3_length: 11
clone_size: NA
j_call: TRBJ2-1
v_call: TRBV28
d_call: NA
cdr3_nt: TGTGCCAGCAGTTTGGGTAATGAGCAGTTCTTC
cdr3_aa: CASSLGNEQFF

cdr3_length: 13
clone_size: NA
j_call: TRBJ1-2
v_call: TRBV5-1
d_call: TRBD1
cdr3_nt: TGCGCCAGCAGCGATCAAACAGGGGACGGCTACACCTTC
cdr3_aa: CASSDQTGDGYTF

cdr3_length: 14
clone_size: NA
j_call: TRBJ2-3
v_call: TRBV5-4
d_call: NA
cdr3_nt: TGTGCCAGCAGCTTGGTCAAAAGCACAGATACGCAGTATTTT
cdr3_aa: CASSLVKSTDTQYF

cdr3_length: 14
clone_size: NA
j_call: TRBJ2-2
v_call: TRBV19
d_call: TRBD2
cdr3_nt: TGTGCCAGTGGCACTAGCGGGAGCACCGGGGAGCTGTTTTTT
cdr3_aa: CASGTSGSTGELFF

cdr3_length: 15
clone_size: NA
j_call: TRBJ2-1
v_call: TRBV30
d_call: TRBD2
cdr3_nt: TGTGCCTGGAAGGCATCAGCGGGGGTTAACAATGAGCAGTTCTTC
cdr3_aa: CAWKASAGVNNEQFF

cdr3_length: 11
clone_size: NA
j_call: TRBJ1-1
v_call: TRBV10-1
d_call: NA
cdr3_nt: TGCGCCAGCAGTGAAGGGGGGGAAGCTTTCTTT
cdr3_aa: CASSEGGEAFF

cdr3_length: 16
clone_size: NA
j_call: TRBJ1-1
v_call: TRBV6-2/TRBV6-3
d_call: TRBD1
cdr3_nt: TGTGCCAGCAGTTACCCGACAGGGAAGGAATGGACTGAAGCTTTCTTT
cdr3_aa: CASSYPTGKEWTEAFF

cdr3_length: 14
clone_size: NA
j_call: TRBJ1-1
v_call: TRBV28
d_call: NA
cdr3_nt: TGTGCCAGCAGCCCGACAGGAGCAAACACTGAAGCTTTCTTT
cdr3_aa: CASSPTGANTEAFF

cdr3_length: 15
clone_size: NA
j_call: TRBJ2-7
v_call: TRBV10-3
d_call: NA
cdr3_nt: TGTGCCACCCCCTCTGCGGGGCAGGGGCCTCGGGAGCAGTACTTC
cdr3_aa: CATPSAGQGPREQYF

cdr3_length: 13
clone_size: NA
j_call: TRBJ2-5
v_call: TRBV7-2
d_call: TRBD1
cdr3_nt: TGTGCCAGCAGCCGAGACAGGGAAGAGACCCAGTACTTC
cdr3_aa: CASSRDREETQYF

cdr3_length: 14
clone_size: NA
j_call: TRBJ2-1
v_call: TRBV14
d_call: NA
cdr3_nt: TGTGCCAGCAGCCCGCTCCTCCCCTACAATGAGCAGTTCTTC
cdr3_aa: CASSPLLPYNEQFF

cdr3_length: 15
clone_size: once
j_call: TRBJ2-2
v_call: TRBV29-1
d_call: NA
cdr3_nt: TGCAGCGTTGATCTAGGGTCCGGCGGGACCGGGGAGCTGTTTTTT
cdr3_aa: CSVDLGSGGTGELFF

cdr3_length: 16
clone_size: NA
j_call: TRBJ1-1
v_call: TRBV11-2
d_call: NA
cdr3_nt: TGTGCCAGCAGCTTAGATCTAATGGGGGCTGGGACTGAAGCTTTCTTT
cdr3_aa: CASSLDLMGAGTEAFF

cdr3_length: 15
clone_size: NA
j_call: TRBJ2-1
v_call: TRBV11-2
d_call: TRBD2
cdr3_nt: TGTGCCAGCAGCTTGGAGCGGGAGTTGGCTCATGAGCAGTTCTTC
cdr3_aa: CASSLERELAHEQFF

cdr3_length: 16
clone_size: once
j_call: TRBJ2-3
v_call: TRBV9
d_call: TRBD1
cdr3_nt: TGTGCCAGCAGCACCCGACAGGGCACTAGCACAGATACGCAGTATTTT
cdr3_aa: CASSTRQGTSTDTQYF

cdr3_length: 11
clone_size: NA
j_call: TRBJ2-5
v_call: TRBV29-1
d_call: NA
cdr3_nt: TGCAGCGTTTTCAGGCAAGAGACCCAGTACTTC
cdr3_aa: CSVFRQETQYF

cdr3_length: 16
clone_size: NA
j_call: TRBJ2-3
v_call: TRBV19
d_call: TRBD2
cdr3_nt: TGTGCCAGTAGTCCTCGTGGAGCGGGAGGAGACGATACGCAGTATTTT
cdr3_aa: CASSPRGAGGDDTQYF

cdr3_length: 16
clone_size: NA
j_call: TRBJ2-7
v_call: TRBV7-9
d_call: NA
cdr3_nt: TGTGCCAGCAGCTCCCTATCGGGGCGGACGCTCTACGAGCAGTACTTC
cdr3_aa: CASSSLSGRTLYEQYF

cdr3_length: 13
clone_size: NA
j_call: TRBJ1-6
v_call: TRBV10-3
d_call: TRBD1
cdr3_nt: TGTGCCATCAACCAGGACAGGTCGTCACCCCTCCACTTT
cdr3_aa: CAINQDRSSPLHF